This T cell receptor beta chain was profiled in a study of Ad26.COV2.S vaccination and SARS-CoV-2 variants. Study context: By the intramuscular route, Ad26.COV2.S was given once, or twice 56 days apart. Points from the study as a whole: People who got the vaccine or the placebo had similar non-spike TCR breadth. There was a possibility that the TCR breadth and depth analyses underestimated total T cell responses.

From germline, CDR1 is ENHRY and CDR2 SYGVKD. V was shortened by 5 bases and J by 5 bases, with 12 bases between the two germline ends. CDR3 length: 13 amino acids. Profiling relied on immunoSEQ multiplex PCR, and the TCRdb table lists in-frame clones only, not all of them. The sample lists roughly 320,000 clones; around nine tenths were seen once. Sample treatment: approximately 18 received Ad26.COV2.S at low or high dose, single or two shots; roughly five received placebo; per-sample allocation not given. On day 63 after the first injection, vaccine and placebo recipients gave samples. It was an adult aged 18-55 years in Boston who was the donor. About this clone itself: Its specificity is not known.

Specimen: peripheral blood, collected in a trial of Ad26.COV2.S vaccine versus placebo. The clonotype was recovered from a person aged 18-60 years who received the Ad26.COV2.S COVID-19 vaccine or a placebo. V and J are TRBV10-3 and TRBJ1-1; D might be TRBD1 (5 bases). The chain's CDR3 is CAISRDERTEAFF. The CDR3 DNA is TGTGCCATCAGTCGGGACGAAAGGACTGAAGCTTTCTTT.